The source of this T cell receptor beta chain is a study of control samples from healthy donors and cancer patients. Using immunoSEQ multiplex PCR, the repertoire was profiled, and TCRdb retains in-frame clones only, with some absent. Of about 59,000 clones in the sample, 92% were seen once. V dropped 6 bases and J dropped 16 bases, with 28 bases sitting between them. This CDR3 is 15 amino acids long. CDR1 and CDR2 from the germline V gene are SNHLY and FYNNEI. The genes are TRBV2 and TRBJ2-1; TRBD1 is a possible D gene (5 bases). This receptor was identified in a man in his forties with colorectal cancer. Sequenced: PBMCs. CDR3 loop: CASSPSEEGPRGHFF. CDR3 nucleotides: TGTGCCAGCAGCCCCTCCGAGGAAGGCCCAAGGGGCCATTTCTTC.